The clone carrying this T cell receptor (beta chain) came up a few times. Study processing details: Scientists estimated how many nucleated cells there were by amplifying reference gene primers. Generated by immunoSEQ multiplex PCR, the TCRdb table keeps only in-frame clones and is missing some. V and J calls and clone size are as listed in that table; D and trimming were resolved from the DNA. The sample yields around 200,000 clones, 88% seen once. The germline CDR1 and CDR2 sequences are GTSNPN and SVGIG (reference sequence). V was trimmed by 0 bases and J by 4 bases, leaving 15 bases between them. The CDR3 length is 15 residues. The record originates from a study of blood T cell repertoires in COVID-19. Study details: COVID-19 samples collected from the United States, Italy and Spain covered acute and convalescent phases. The analysed material was cDNA or gDNA that came from T cells, B-cell-depleted T cells, or PBMCs.

This sequence was found in a man aged 18 to 30 with active or convalescent COVID-19. This rearrangement joins TRBV30 to TRBJ1-2, with D maybe TRBD1 (5 bases). Source material: peripheral blood. CDR3 sequence reads: CAWSVGAGLGYGYTF. The CDR3 DNA follows: TGTGCCTGGAGTGTAGGGGCAGGATTAGGCTATGGCTACACCTTC.